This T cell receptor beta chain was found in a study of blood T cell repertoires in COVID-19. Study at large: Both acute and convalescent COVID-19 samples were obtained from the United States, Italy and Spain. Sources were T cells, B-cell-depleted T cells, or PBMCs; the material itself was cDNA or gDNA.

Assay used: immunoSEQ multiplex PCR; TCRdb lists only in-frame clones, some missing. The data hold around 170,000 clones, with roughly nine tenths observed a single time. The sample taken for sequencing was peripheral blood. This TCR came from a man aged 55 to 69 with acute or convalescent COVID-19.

The CDR3 region is CASSQGRATGRPKNIQYF. CDR3 bases: TGCGCCAGCAGCCAGGGGAGGGCTACAGGGAGGCCCAAAAACATTCAGTACTTC. This chain connects TRBV4-1 to TRBJ2-4; TRBD2 is a possible D gene (7 bases). With 3 bases removed from V and 2 bases from J, the gap between germline ends came to 20 bases. CDR1 MGHRA and CDR2 YSYEKL come from the germline V gene. The CDR3 runs 18 residues.